Sequencing of this TCR beta chain was carried out in a study of spatial heterogeneity in lung cancer. Study details: For the average unique TCR and UMI combination, more than eight occurrences appeared in raw reads.

The CDR3 runs 13 residues. J gave up 6 bases and V 6 bases, and 4 bases lay outside the gene matches. Each TCR cDNA molecule carried a unique molecular identifier. Using its own MiXCR run on the 5' RACE reads, TCRdb lists one record per CDR3 protein. Here the sample spans over 90,000 distinct CDR3 sequences, 7% to 9% being singletons. Ten or more counts support this clonotype. Sample time point: sample taken at primary tumor resection. Unsorted whole RNA from tumor, nontumor lung or frozen PBMC underwent sequencing. This material consisted of PBMCs, taken at surgery. This receptor was obtained from a male donor with early-stage non-small cell lung cancer. This rearrangement joins TRBV12-3 or TRBV12-4 to TRBJ2-2, with 7 bases matching TRBD2. CDR3 in amino acids: CASSLLAAGELFF. The CDR3 DNA reads TGTGCCAGCAGCCTTCTAGCGGCCGGGGAGCTGTTTTTT.